One and the same sample provided the 30 T cell receptor beta chains below, sequenced in a study of blood T cell repertoires in COVID-19. Measured with immunoSEQ multiplex PCR; TCRdb has only the in-frame clones, and not every one. Of roughly 82,000 clones listed, 80% to 95% are singletons. Sequences were obtained from peripheral blood. Every receptor here comes from a woman between 50 and 59 years old in a cohort sampled during active COVID-19.

The chain uses TRBV3-1 (or the pseudogene TRBV3-2) and TRBJ2-7; 10 bases map to TRBD2. Germline CDR1 LGHDT, CDR2 YNNKEL (reference sequence). Losses at the gene ends were 1 base for V and 7 bases for J; bases not matched to a gene: 10. The CDR3 totals 16 residues. CDR3 bases: TGTGCCAGCAGCCAAGGCTTTCTAGCGGGAGTAAAAGAGCAGTACTTC. It codes for CASSQGFLAGVKEQYF.

This rearrangement joins TRBV30 to TRBJ1-4, with TRBD1 matching 10 bases. J gave up 3 bases and V 5 bases, and 0 bases lay outside the gene matches. The CDR3 runs 13 residues. The V gene's germline CDR1 is GTSNPN and CDR2 SVGIG (reference sequence). The CDR3 DNA sequence: TGTGCCTGGGGGACAGGGGCTAATGAAAAACTGTTTTTT. Its protein is CAWGTGANEKLFF. The whole variable domain, filled in from reference TRBV30 and TRBJ1-4, reads SQTIHQWPATLVQPVGSPLSLECTVEGTSNPNLYWYRQAAGRGLQLLFYSVGIGQISSEVPQNLSASRPQDRQFILSSKKLLLSDSGFYLCAWGTGANEKLFFGSGTQLSVL.

This chain connects TRBV4-1 to TRBJ1-4; D may be TRBD1 (6 bases). Trimming stripped 0 bases from V and 0 bases from J, with 8 bases between. This CDR3 spans 16 amino acids. Germline CDR1 is MGHRA and CDR2 is YSYEKL. DNA of the CDR3: TGCGCCAGCAGCCAAGATCCAGGGGCAACTAATGAAAAACTGTTTTTT. Translated, it gives CASSQDPGATNEKLFF.

This chain connects TRBV6-5 to TRBJ2-1; perhaps TRBD1 as D (6 bases). The CDR3 length is 15 residues. The germline V gene encodes CDR1 MNHEY and CDR2 SVGAGI. The V and J ends lost 0 bases and 3 bases respectively, with 9 bases between them. In DNA, the CDR3 is TGTGCCAGCAGTTACTCGGACAGAATCTACAATGAGCAGTTCTTC. Residues: CASSYSDRIYNEQFF.

V is TRBV5-4 and J is TRBJ2-7, with D uncertain. The CDR3 runs 14 residues. The V end lost 2 bases, the J end lost 5 bases, and 14 bases lay between the germline ends. The germline V gene encodes CDR1 SGHNT and CDR2 YYREEE (reference sequence). Here the CDR3 DNA reads TGTGCCAGCAGCTTTCGCGGATCGGTCAACGAGCAGTACTTC. Its translation: CASSFRGSVNEQYF.

J is TRBJ2-5 and V is TRBV15, with 10 bases that match TRBD2. Germline CDR1 is LNHNV and CDR2 is YYDKDF (reference sequence). The J segment lost 3 bases and the V segment lost 1 base, leaving 17 bases of the junction unmatched. This CDR3 spans 20 amino acids. This CDR3 reads CATSRASSSGRARPEETQYF. The CDR3 DNA reads TGTGCCACCAGCAGAGCCTCTTCGAGCGGGAGGGCCAGGCCCGAAGAGACCCAGTACTTC.

This clone was found once. The V call is TRBV19, the J call TRBJ2-3, with TRBD2 identical over 9 bases. V lost 5 bases, J lost 2 bases, and 5 bases stayed unmatched. Germline V gene lookup returns CDR1 LNHDA and CDR2 SQIVND (reference sequence). The length of the CDR3 is 15 residues. In nucleotides, the CDR3 is TGTGCCAGTAGTTTAGCGGGGGTTCTCACAGATACGCAGTATTTT. As protein: CASSLAGVLTDTQYF. The full variable domain, in which reference TRBV19 and TRBJ2-3 provide the parts outside the CDR3, is DGGITQSPKYLFRKEGQNVTLSCEQNLNHDAMYWYRQDPGQGLRLIYYSQIVNDFQKGDIAEGYSVSREKKESFPLTVTSAQKNPTAFYLCASSLAGVLTDTQYFGPGTRLTVL.

The rearrangement uses TRBV7-3 and TRBJ2-4; 9 nucleotides agree with TRBD1. CDR1 is SGHTA and CDR2 is FQGTGA in the germline V gene. Trimming cost V 5 bases and J 6 bases; bases outside gene matches: 11. The CDR3 contains 16 residues. The CDR3 DNA reads TGTGCCAGCAGCCCAGGACAGGGGAGTAGGAGAAACATTCAGTACTTC. Protein: CASSPGQGSRRNIQYF.

CDR3 sequence: CASSPGTEGISNQPQHF. The CDR3 DNA is TGTGCCAGCAGCCCTGGGACGGAGGGGATAAGCAATCAGCCCCAGCATTTT. The V call is TRBV7-9, the J call TRBJ1-5; TRBD1 might be the D (5 bases). Germline V gene lookup returns CDR1 SEHNR and CDR2 FQNEAQ (reference sequence). V lost 5 bases and J lost 1, with 18 bases in between. The CDR3 covers 17 residues.

This chain joins TRBV6-5 and TRBJ1-1, with D possibly TRBD1 on 5 matching bases. V was shortened by 11 bases and J by 0 bases, with 13 bases between the two germline ends. Germline-derived CDR1 and CDR2 are MNHEY and SVGAGI. The CDR3 contains 13 residues. The CDR3 DNA sequence: TGTGCCTCCCATGGGGGGTTGAACACTGAAGCTTTCTTT. Encoded protein: CASHGGLNTEAFF.

The chain has TRBV11-1 and TRBJ1-2, with D maybe TRBD1 (5 bases). Trimming left V 3 bases short and J 4 bases short, with 12 bases between. Germline lookup yields CDR1 SGHAT and CDR2 FQDESV (reference sequence). The CDR3 is 14 amino acids. The CDR3 is CASSFNRDSYGYTF. The CDR3 coding sequence is TGTGCCAGCAGCTTTAATCGGGACTCCTATGGCTACACCTTC. Filled out from reference TRBV11-1 and TRBJ1-2, the complete variable domain reads EAEVAQSPRYKITEKSQAVAFWCDPISGHATLYWYRQILGQGPELLVQFQDESVVDDSQLPKDRFSAERLKGVDSTLKIQPAELGDSAMYLCASSFNRDSYGYTFGSGTRLTVV.

The chain combines TRBV9 with TRBJ2-5; D possibly corresponds to TRBD2 (5 bases). Per germline, CDR1 SGDLS and CDR2 YYNGEE. The CDR3 runs to 14 residues. Trimming left V 4 bases short and J 1 base short, with 11 bases between. In DNA form, the CDR3 reads TGTGCCAGCAGCCCCGCCGGGATCCAAGAGACCCAGTACTTC. Translating it yields CASSPAGIQETQYF.

The rearrangement links TRBV11-2 to TRBJ1-1; TRBD1 might be the D (5 bases). V lost 4 bases and J 0 bases, leaving 12 bases between the germline ends. The CDR3 sequence is 15 residues long. The germline gives CDR1 SGHAT, CDR2 FQNNGV. CDR3 region: CASSSGHYMNTEAFF. The CDR3 DNA sequence: TGTGCCAGCAGCTCAGGACATTACATGAACACTGAAGCTTTCTTT.

V gene TRBV6-2 or TRBV6-3 combines with J gene TRBJ1-2; 7 bases fit TRBD1. V lost 2 bases and J lost 7; bases outside the gene matches: 7. This CDR3 comprises 14 residues. Germline CDR1 is MNHEY and CDR2 is SVGEGT. Here the CDR3 reads CASSYDRETSGYTF. The CDR3 region has the DNA TGTGCCAGCAGTTACGACAGGGAGACAAGTGGCTACACCTTC.

V usage is TRBV27 and J usage is TRBJ1-1; D uncertain. The CDR3 extends over 13 amino acids. Germline CDR1 and CDR2: MNHEY and SMNVEV (reference sequence). V lost 5 bases, J lost 4 bases, and 11 bases lay in between. The CDR3 is CASSLWSGTEAFF. In DNA, the CDR3 is TGTGCCAGCAGTCTGTGGTCGGGCACTGAAGCTTTCTTT.

The V and J genes are TRBV6-2 or TRBV6-3 and TRBJ2-3; D uncertain. V gave up 8 bases and J gave up 3 bases, with 9 bases separating them. CDR3 length equals 12 residues. Germline lookup yields CDR1 MNHEY and CDR2 SVGEGT. This chain's CDR3 is CASGPYTDTQYF. The CDR3 DNA follows: TGTGCCAGCGGCCCCTATACAGATACGCAGTATTTT.

The J gene is TRBJ1-2, the V gene TRBV18; D is unclear. V was clipped by 5 bases and J by 2 bases, with 9 bases between them. The CDR3 length is 13 residues. Germline CDR1 KGHSH, CDR2 LQKENI. CDR3 coding DNA: TGTGCCAGCTCAGGCCCACAGAACTATGGCTACACCTTC. Its protein is CASSGPQNYGYTF.

The chain couples TRBV19 to TRBJ2-7; weak D call: TRBD1 (6 bases). The V gene's germline CDR1 is LNHDA and CDR2 SQIVND (reference sequence). The CDR3 spans 14 residues. V was clipped by 5 bases and J by 3 bases, with 14 bases between them. This CDR3 reads CASSVQGILYEQYF. CDR3 DNA sequence: TGTGCCAGTAGTGTACAGGGAATCCTCTACGAGCAGTACTTC.

The CDR3 bases are TGCGCCAGCAGGCGGGGGAGGCAAGAGACCCAGTACTTC. It is translated as CASRRGRQETQYF. V is TRBV10-2 and J is TRBJ2-5; TRBD2 aligns across 7 bases. The J segment lost 2 bases and the V segment lost 6 bases, leaving 3 bases of the junction unmatched. Germline-derived CDR1 and CDR2 are WSHSY and SAAADI. CDR3 length: 13 residues.

This rearrangement joins TRBV5-1 to TRBJ2-7; TRBD2 aligns across 8 bases. This CDR3 contains 14 residues. V gave up 0 bases and J gave up 5 bases; unmatched junction bases: 4. Germline V gene sequence: CDR1 SGHRS, CDR2 YFSETQ. CDR3 in amino acids: CASSLAGTRDEQYF. The DNA for the CDR3 is TGCGCCAGCAGCTTGGCCGGGACTAGAGACGAGCAGTACTTC.

The chain couples TRBV11-3 to TRBJ2-7; 9 bases are shared with TRBD2. The CDR3 sequence is 13 residues long. Trimming took 3 bases from V and 5 from J; bases not matched to a gene: 2. In germline, CDR1 is SGHNT, CDR2 YENEEA. In nucleotides, the CDR3 is TGTGCCAGCAGCTTTAGCGGGAGCAACGAGCAGTACTTC. Its protein is CASSFSGSNEQYF.

The chain combines TRBV9 with TRBJ1-2, with D maybe TRBD1 (5 bases). CDR1 and CDR2 from the germline V gene are SGDLS and YYNGEE. V lost 4 bases and J lost 2, with 21 bases in between. There are 17 residues in the CDR3. The CDR3 region is CASSPWVGADGNYGYTF. The DNA of the CDR3 is TGTGCCAGCAGCCCTTGGGTTGGGGCAGACGGAAACTATGGCTACACCTTC.

The chain couples TRBV6-5 to TRBJ2-7; 8 nucleotides line up with TRBD2. The trim removed 5 bases at V and 6 bases at J, leaving 9 bases unmatched. Germline CDR1 is MNHEY and CDR2 is SVGAGI. There are 14 residues in the CDR3. The CDR3 DNA reads TGTGCCAGCAGTACGGACAGCGGGGGACTCGAGCAGTACTTC. The encoded protein is CASSTDSGGLEQYF.

V is TRBV18 and J is TRBJ1-5, with D maybe TRBD1 (6 bases). Germline V gene data show CDR1 as KGHSH and CDR2 as LQKENI. V lost 6 bases and J 8 bases, leaving 14 bases between the germline ends. CDR3 length: 13 amino acids. The CDR3 region is CASSPGQKEPQHF. As DNA, the CDR3 is TGTGCCAGCTCCCCCGGACAGAAGGAGCCCCAGCATTTT.

The V call is TRBV2, the J call TRBJ1-1, with a tentative D call TRBD1 (5 bases). V was trimmed by 3 bases and J by 0 bases, leaving 11 bases between them. CDR1 and CDR2 from the germline V gene are SNHLY and FYNNEI. The CDR3 loop spans 15 amino acids. In nucleotides, the CDR3 is TGTGCCAGCAGTGAGACAGCTACCATGAACACTGAAGCTTTCTTT. Translating gives CASSETATMNTEAFF.

The chain is built from TRBV7-7 and TRBJ2-5; possible D gene TRBD1, 5 bases. This CDR3 contains 15 residues. Germline assignment: CDR1 SSHAT and CDR2 FNYEAQ (reference sequence). The V end was cut by 3 bases, the J end by 2 bases, with 13 bases between. The CDR3 nucleotides read TGTGCCAGCAGCTTTTCCAATGGGGCGCAAGAGACCCAGTACTTC. Encoded protein: CASSFSNGAQETQYF.

The J gene is TRBJ2-2, the V gene TRBV7-6; 12 positions match TRBD2. The ends lost 3 bases at V and 4 bases at J; junction bases unmatched: 3. Germline V gives CDR1 SGHVS, CDR2 FNYEAQ. The CDR3 covers 16 residues. CDR3 protein: CASSLGLAGFTGELFF. For the CDR3, the DNA is TGTGCCAGCAGCTTGGGACTAGCGGGTTTCACCGGGGAGCTGTTTTTT.

V usage is TRBV28 and J usage is TRBJ2-7; maybe TRBD2 (5 bases). This CDR3 has 13 amino acids. Germline-derived CDR1 and CDR2 are MDHEN and SYDVKM. Trimming left V 2 bases short and J 2 bases short, with 7 bases between. The CDR3 DNA sequence: TGTGCCAGCAGTTTAAGCGGCCCCTACGAGCAGTACTTC. Encoded protein: CASSLSGPYEQYF.

The chain uses TRBV3-1 (or the pseudogene TRBV3-2) and TRBJ2-3; TRBD2 matches at 8 bases. With V trimmed by 1 base and J by 5 bases, 8 bases remained unmatched. This CDR3 is built from 16 residues. The germline V gene has CDR1 LGHDT and CDR2 YNNKEL (reference sequence). CDR3 sequence: CASSQGPGGKGDTQYF. CDR3 DNA sequence: TGTGCCAGCAGCCAAGGCCCGGGAGGGAAGGGAGATACGCAGTATTTT.

V is TRBV2 and J is TRBJ1-5; 8 nucleotides agree with TRBD1. Germline CDR1 reads SNHLY; CDR2 reads FYNNEI. V was clipped by 10 bases and J by 4 bases; unmatched bases: 9. The length of the CDR3 is 14 residues. The CDR3 DNA follows: TGTGCCACCAAAGGACAGGGCGGGAATCAGCCCCAGCATTTT. Translation: CATKGQGGNQPQHF.